Each of the 25 T cell receptor beta chains below was sequenced from the same sample in a study of T cell repertoires in cytomegalovirus infection (dated by TCRdb to the late 2010s). The instrument was an Illumina HiSeq 1500. TCRdb handled the public reads itself, with Q25 trimming in fastp and clone calling in MiXCR, and kept productive beta chains. Entries that share a CDR3 protein sequence are merged under the most common genes and DNA. Within this sample are 250,000 to 400,000 distinct CDR3 sequences, with roughly 25% of them counted one time only. The ten largest clones take up roughly 15% of the sample. The label giving this sample's treatment or condition can be read as: in vitro stimulation with specific CMV peptide epitopes to enrich CMV-specific T cells. These receptors lack a known antigen. The sequencing used cultured PBMCs, collected from culture after CMV antigen stimulation. These receptors originate from a human donor in good health (CMV status not recorded). Some clones in this sample may be carry-over from other donors' samples.

The genes are TRBV25-1 and TRBJ2-7; 7 nucleotides align to TRBD2. J gave up 5 bases and V 5 bases, and 12 bases lay outside the gene matches. The germline CDR1 and CDR2 sequences are MGHDK and SYGVNS. CDR3 length: 15 residues. The CDR3 DNA sequence: TGTGCCAGCAGTCCTTGGGAGGGAGCCTCTCACGAGCAGTACTTC. Encoded protein: CASSPWEGASHEQYF.

J is TRBJ1-3 and V is TRBV6-5; possibly TRBD1 for D (5 bases). V lost 0 bases and J lost 4, with 13 bases in between. The length of the CDR3 is 16 residues. The V gene's germline CDR1 is MNHEY and CDR2 SVGAGI. CDR3 loop: CASSYSHAGPGNTIYF. The DNA for the CDR3 is TGTGCCAGCAGTTACTCGCACGCGGGACCCGGAAACACCATATATTTT.

The chain uses TRBV20-1 and TRBJ1-1; 8 nucleotides align to TRBD1. The germline CDR1 and CDR2 sequences are DFQATT and SNEGSKA (reference sequence). The CDR3 spans 15 residues. Trimming at V came to 0 bases and at J to 4 bases, leaving 7 bases not matched to a gene. The CDR3 loop reads CSARDPQGAGTEAFF. Here the CDR3 DNA reads TGCAGTGCTAGAGATCCGCAGGGGGCTGGCACTGAAGCTTTCTTT.

J is TRBJ2-3 and V is TRBV7-2; tentative D call: TRBD1 (6 bases). The germline gives CDR1 SGHTA, CDR2 FQGNSA. V was trimmed by 5 bases and J by 8 bases, leaving 14 bases between them. CDR3 length equals 13 residues. The CDR3 sequence: CASSPQGRSTQYF. The DNA for the CDR3 is TGTGCCAGCAGCCCACAGGGCCGGAGTACGCAGTATTTT. Variable domain in full (rest from reference TRBV7-2 and TRBJ2-3): GAGVSQSPSNKVTEKGKDVELRCDPISGHTALYWYRQSLGQGLEFLIYFQGNSAPDKSGLPSDRFSAERTGGSVSTLTIQRTQQEDSAVYLCASSPQGRSTQYFGPGTRLTVL.

The chain links TRBV7-6 to TRBJ2-5; D uncertain. The CDR3 covers 12 residues. Trimming removed 4 bases from V and 6 bases from J, with 9 bases in between. CDR1 SGHVS and CDR2 FNYEAQ come from the germline V gene. The chain's CDR3 is CASSSSMQTQYF. The CDR3 region has the DNA TGTGCCAGCAGCTCCAGCATGCAGACCCAGTACTTC.

This clonotype was observed a handful of times. The chain couples TRBV23-1 to TRBJ2-5; no reliable D call. TRBV23-1 has ORF status, its function being uncertain. V lost 11 bases to trimming and J lost 3 bases, with 13 bases between them. There are 12 residues in the CDR3. The CDR3 reads CACVWSKETQYF. As DNA, the CDR3 is TGCGCCTGCGTGTGGAGTAAAGAGACCCAGTACTTC.

Only a few counts were recorded for this clonotype. This chain joins TRBV2 and TRBJ2-7; D perhaps matches TRBD1 (5 bases). The CDR3 spans 14 residues. Looked up from germline, CDR1 is SNHLY and CDR2 is FYNNEI. V lost 8 bases to trimming and J lost 7 bases, with 21 bases between them. CDR3 region: CASDPGHGPEEQYF. CDR3 bases: TGTGCCAGCGATCCAGGACATGGACCGGAGGAGCAGTACTTC.

This sequence joins TRBV7-8 and TRBJ2-1; D may be TRBD1 (5 bases). The CDR3 extends over 13 amino acids. Trimming cost V 2 bases and J 8 bases, with 10 bases left between them. Germline V gene lookup returns CDR1 SGHVS and CDR2 FQNEAQ. CDR3 sequence: CASSLKGWDEQFF. In nucleotides, the CDR3 is TGTGCCAGCAGCTTAAAGGGGTGGGATGAGCAGTTCTTC.

This clonotype was observed many times. J is TRBJ2-7 and V is TRBV7-2, with D perhaps matching TRBD2 (6 bases). V lost 6 bases and J 6 bases, leaving 18 bases between the germline ends. The germline V gene encodes CDR1 SGHTA and CDR2 FQGNSA. The CDR3 is made up of 14 amino acids. As DNA, the CDR3 is TGTGCCAGCAGTCGGAGCGGGCGAGCGACCGAGCAGTACTTC. This codes for CASSRSGRATEQYF.

This clonotype was recorded a few times. J is TRBJ2-3 and V is TRBV29-1, with D possibly TRBD1 on 6 matching bases. The V and J ends lost 4 bases and 6 bases respectively, with 17 bases between them. From germline, CDR1 is SQVTM and CDR2 ANQGSEA. The CDR3 totals 14 residues. The CDR3 DNA sequence: TGCAGCGTTGCGGATAGCAGGGGCGGCGATACGCAGTATTTT. This sequence encodes CSVADSRGGDTQYF.

The genes are TRBV19 and TRBJ2-1; 10 bases are a match to TRBD2. The CDR3 runs 16 residues. Germline V gene data show CDR1 as LNHDA and CDR2 as SQIVND (reference sequence). The ends lost 5 bases at V and 3 bases at J; junction bases unmatched: 7. The CDR3 protein is CASSLASGSFYNEQFF. For the CDR3, the DNA is TGTGCCAGTAGTCTGGCTAGCGGGAGTTTCTACAATGAGCAGTTCTTC.

This clonotype has more than one count but fewer than ten. The chain links TRBV6-2 or TRBV6-3 to TRBJ2-5, with TRBD2 identical over 7 bases. The J segment lost 10 bases and the V segment lost 5 bases, leaving 13 bases of the junction unmatched. Germline V CDR1 and CDR2: MNHEY, SVGEGT. This CDR3 comprises 14 residues. CDR3 DNA: TGTGCCAGCAGTCGGGACTACTCCAAGAGGGGCCAGTACTTC. Translating gives CASSRDYSKRGQYF.

In this sample, this clonotype turned up a few times. The chain carries TRBV6-5 and TRBJ1-4; 7 bases match TRBD1. V trimming: 6 bases; J trimming: 0 bases; junction bases outside the gene matches: 13. The CDR3 spans 18 residues. The germline gives CDR1 MNHEY, CDR2 SVGAGI. The CDR3 DNA is TGTGCCAGCAGGAGAAGGGGGCGAGGGGAGGCAACTAATGAAAAACTGTTTTTT. The encoded protein is CASRRRGRGEATNEKLFF.

The chain combines TRBV11-3 with TRBJ2-3, with no clear D. Germline V gene lookup returns CDR1 SGHNT and CDR2 YENEEA. The length of the CDR3 is 12 residues. V was pared by 2 bases and J by 8 bases, with 8 bases between. The CDR3 coding sequence is TGTGCCAGCAGCTTAATAAAGGGTACGCAGTATTTT. Protein sequence: CASSLIKGTQYF.

The chain carries TRBV18 and TRBJ1-6, with 12 positions matching TRBD1. Germline V gives CDR1 KGHSH, CDR2 LQKENI. CDR3 length: 17 amino acids. The V gene end was trimmed by 2 bases and the J gene end by 7 bases; junction bases not matched to a gene: 6. CDR3 DNA: TGTGCCAGCTCACCATTGGGACAGGGGGCGCAGAATTCACCCCTCCACTTT. Protein: CASSPLGQGAQNSPLHF.

The chain is built from TRBV6-2 or TRBV6-3 and TRBJ1-1; D unresolved. V lost 6 bases to trimming and J lost 5 bases, with 10 bases between them. CDR1 and CDR2 from the germline V gene are MNHEY and SVGEGT. The CDR3 loop spans 12 amino acids. This CDR3 is CASSPHVTEAFF. The CDR3 nucleotides are TGTGCCAGCAGCCCCCACGTAACTGAAGCTTTCTTT.

This clonotype was detected a few times. The genes are TRBV29-1 and TRBJ2-1; D unclear. CDR3 length equals 10 residues. Germline lookup yields CDR1 SQVTM and CDR2 ANQGSEA. Between the trimmed V and J ends, which lost 4 bases and 4 bases, there was a span of 2 bases. CDR3: CSVGYNEQFF. The CDR3 bases are TGCAGCGTTGGATACAATGAGCAGTTCTTC.

The V and J genes are TRBV19 and TRBJ1-1; TRBD1 matches at 9 bases. Trimming at V came to 9 bases and at J to 6 bases, leaving 8 bases not matched to a gene. The CDR3 sequence is 13 residues long. Germline V gene lookup returns CDR1 LNHDA and CDR2 SQIVND (reference sequence). The CDR3 here is CASRDRDSAEAFF. DNA for the CDR3: TGTGCCAGCCGGGACAGGGACTCCGCTGAAGCTTTCTTT.

This clonotype showed up just a few times. The CDR3 DNA follows: TGTGCCAGCCTCCTCGGGGACACCGGGGAGCTGTTTTTT. This translates into CASLLGDTGELFF. J is TRBJ2-2 and V is TRBV12-3 or TRBV12-4; D might be TRBD2 (5 bases). CDR3 size: 13 residues. Between the trimmed V and J ends, which lost 8 bases and 3 bases, there was a span of 10 bases.

This sequence joins TRBV2 and TRBJ1-3, with D hard to call. The CDR3 is made up of 14 amino acids. CDR1 is SNHLY and CDR2 is FYNNEI in the germline V gene. The V gene lost 4 bases and the J gene lost 3 bases, with 10 bases spanning the gap. Here the CDR3 reads CASSARGDGNTIYF. The CDR3 DNA follows: TGTGCCAGCAGTGCCCGGGGAGATGGAAACACCATATATTTT.

This clonotype was seen many times. The chain combines TRBV7-2 with TRBJ2-3, with D possibly being TRBD1 or TRBD2 (5 bases each). The germline CDR1 and CDR2 sequences are SGHTA and FQGNSA. Deletions cut 8 bases from V and 2 bases from J, with 14 bases between. There are 14 residues in the CDR3. The chain's CDR3 is CASASGRVTDTQYF. The CDR3 DNA reads as TGTGCCAGCGCCTCGGGACGTGTCACAGATACGCAGTATTTT.

This clonotype came up many times. The genes are TRBV7-8 and TRBJ2-2; the match to TRBD2 covers 11 bases. This CDR3 has 16 residues. Trimming removed 1 base from V and 6 bases from J; junction bases left unmatched: 4. The germline V gene encodes CDR1 SGHVS and CDR2 FQNEAQ. The CDR3 spells CASSLGPSGRPGELFF. CDR3 sequence (DNA): TGTGCCAGCAGCTTAGGTCCTAGCGGGAGGCCCGGGGAGCTGTTTTTT.

J is TRBJ2-5 and V is TRBV6-1, with D unresolved. Per germline, CDR1 MNHNS and CDR2 SASEGT. With 1 base removed from V and 3 bases from J, the gap between germline ends came to 12 bases. CDR3 size: 15 residues. CDR3 DNA: TGTGCCAGCAGTGAAGGACCAGCGAATAAAGAGACCCAGTACTTC. It is translated as CASSEGPANKETQYF.

The chain is built from TRBV6-2 or TRBV6-3 and TRBJ2-7; 8 nucleotides align to TRBD1. V lost 0 bases, J lost 7 bases, and 2 bases stayed unmatched. The CDR3 runs 13 residues. Germline CDR1 and CDR2: MNHEY and SVGEGT. The CDR3 is CASSYSTGVEQYF. CDR3 nucleotides: TGTGCCAGCAGTTACTCGACAGGGGTTGAGCAGTACTTC.

The gene calls are TRBV18 and TRBJ2-7, with 9 bases lining up with TRBD1. The CDR3 has 15 amino acids. Germline V gene sequence: CDR1 KGHSH, CDR2 LQKENI. Trimming cost V 3 bases and J 7 bases; bases outside gene matches: 10. CDR3 bases: TGTGCCAGCTCACCCCAACAGGGGGCCCGGGGGGAGCAGTACTTC. Its translation is CASSPQQGARGEQYF.